The sample holds many counts of the clone carrying this T cell receptor (beta chain). The target antigen is unknown. The V gene's germline CDR1 is SEHNR and CDR2 FQNEAQ (reference sequence). V lost 7 bases, J lost 6 bases, and 15 bases lay in between. This CDR3 comprises 13 residues. MiXCR, applied by TCRdb to the 5' RACE reads, yields one record per CDR3 protein. Seen here are around 230,000 distinct CDR3 sequences, 8.6% observed once, and the top ten hold under 7.5%. This entry comes from a study of CD8 T cells in ankylosing spondylitis. General observations from the study: Some motif variants were previously reported in reactive arthritis synovial fluid and blood. Disease-linked clones were CD8+ and relatively rare in peripheral blood. In ankylosing spondylitis patients, matched synovial fluid reportedly showed significant enrichment of disease-linked clones. Within ankylosing spondylitis blood, a TCR beta motif made up of eight highly homologous variants appeared to be characteristic.

This sequence joins TRBV7-9 and TRBJ1-2, with D unresolved. Sequencing used blood, either unsorted or a sorted T cell fraction (not recorded which). This TCR was recovered from a male donor with ankylosing spondylitis or in good health (not recorded which). The CDR3 sequence is CASTNRKVDGYTF. In nucleotides, the CDR3 is TGTGCCAGCACTAACCGTAAAGTCGATGGCTACACCTTC.